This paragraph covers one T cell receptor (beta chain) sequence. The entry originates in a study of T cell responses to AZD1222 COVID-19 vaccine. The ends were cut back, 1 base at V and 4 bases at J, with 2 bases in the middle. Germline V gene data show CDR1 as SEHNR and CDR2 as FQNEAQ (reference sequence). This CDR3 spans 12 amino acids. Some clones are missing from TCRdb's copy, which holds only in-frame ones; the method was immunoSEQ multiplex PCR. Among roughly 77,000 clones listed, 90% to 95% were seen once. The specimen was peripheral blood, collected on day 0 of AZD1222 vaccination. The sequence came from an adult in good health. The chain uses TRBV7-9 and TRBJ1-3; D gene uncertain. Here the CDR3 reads CASSLGGNTIYF. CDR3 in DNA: TGTGCCAGCAGCTTAGGGGGAAACACCATATATTTT.